The table lists the clone carrying this T cell receptor beta chain with many counts. These data are taken from a study of T-cell reconstitution after alpha-beta-depleted transplantation in children. The length of the CDR3 is 19 residues. The V gene's germline CDR1 is SGHRS and CDR2 YFSETQ. The V gene lost 4 bases and the J gene lost 2 bases, with 28 bases spanning the gap. Unique molecular identifiers were used in preparing the TCRbeta library. TCRdb fed the PCR reads into MiXCR, producing one record per CDR3 protein. The sample contains over 90,000 distinct CDR3 sequences, around 6.1% of which appear only once.

The chain uses TRBV5-1 and TRBJ2-7, with a weak D call TRBD2 (5 bases). This TCR came from a female patient aged 2 to 10 who had a stem cell transplant for Fanconi anemia, so the T cells may come from the graft donor. The sample here was PBMCs, mostly from graft donor cells, taken 60 days after TCRalphabeta/CD19-depleted stem cell transplant. CDR3 in DNA: TGCGCCAGCAGCCCGGCCGCCCTAGCAGGATATAATCCAGCCTACGAGCAGTACTTC. Translation gives CASSPAALAGYNPAYEQYF.